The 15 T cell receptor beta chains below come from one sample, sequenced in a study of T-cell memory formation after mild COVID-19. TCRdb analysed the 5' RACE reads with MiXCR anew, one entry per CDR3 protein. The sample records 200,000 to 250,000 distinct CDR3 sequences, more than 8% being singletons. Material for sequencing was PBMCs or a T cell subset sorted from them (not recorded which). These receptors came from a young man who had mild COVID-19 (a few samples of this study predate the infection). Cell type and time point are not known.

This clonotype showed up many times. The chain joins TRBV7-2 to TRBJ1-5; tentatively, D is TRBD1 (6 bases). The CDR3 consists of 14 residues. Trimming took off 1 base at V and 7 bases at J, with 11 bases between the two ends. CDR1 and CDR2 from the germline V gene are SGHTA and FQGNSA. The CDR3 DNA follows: TGTGCCAGCAGCTTAGAACAGGGTTGGCAGCCCCAGCATTTT. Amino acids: CASSLEQGWQPQHF.

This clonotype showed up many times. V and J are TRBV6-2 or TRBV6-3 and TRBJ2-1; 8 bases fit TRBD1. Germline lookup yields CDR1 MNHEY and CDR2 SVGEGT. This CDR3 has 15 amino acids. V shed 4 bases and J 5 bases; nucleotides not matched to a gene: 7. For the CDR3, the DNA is TGTGCCAGCAGTTCGGGACAGGCCCCTGACAATGAGCAGTTCTTC. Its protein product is CASSSGQAPDNEQFF.

This chain's CDR3 is CASSQTSGYNEQFF. In DNA, the CDR3 is TGTGCCAGCAGCCAGACTAGCGGGTACAATGAGCAGTTCTTC. The V gene is TRBV14, the J gene TRBJ2-1; 10 bases agree with TRBD2. CDR1 SGHDN and CDR2 FVKESK come from the germline V gene. V trimming: 3 bases; J trimming: 4 bases; junction bases outside the gene matches: 0. The CDR3 contains 14 residues.

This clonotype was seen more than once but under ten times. DNA for the CDR3: TGCAGCGTAGGCTTGGTGGGAGGCCAAGAGACCCAGTACTTC. Translated, it gives CSVGLVGGQETQYF. V and J are TRBV29-1 and TRBJ2-5; D perhaps matches TRBD2 (6 bases). Per germline, CDR1 SQVTM and CDR2 ANQGSEA. The CDR3 loop spans 14 amino acids. V was trimmed by 6 bases and J by 1 base, leaving 15 bases between them.

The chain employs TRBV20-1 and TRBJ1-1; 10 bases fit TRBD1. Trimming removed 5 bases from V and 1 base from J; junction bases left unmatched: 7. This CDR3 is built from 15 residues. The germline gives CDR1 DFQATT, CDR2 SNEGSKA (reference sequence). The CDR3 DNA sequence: TGCAGTGCTCTCGACAGGGGGCTGACGAACACTGAAGCTTTCTTT. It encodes CSALDRGLTNTEAFF.

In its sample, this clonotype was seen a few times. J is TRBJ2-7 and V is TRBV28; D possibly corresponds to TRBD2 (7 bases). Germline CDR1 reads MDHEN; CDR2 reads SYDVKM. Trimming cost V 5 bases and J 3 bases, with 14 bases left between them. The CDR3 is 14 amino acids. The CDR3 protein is CASSRQGGVYEQYV. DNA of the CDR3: TGTGCCAGCAGTCGCCAAGGGGGGGTCTACGAGCAGTACGTC.

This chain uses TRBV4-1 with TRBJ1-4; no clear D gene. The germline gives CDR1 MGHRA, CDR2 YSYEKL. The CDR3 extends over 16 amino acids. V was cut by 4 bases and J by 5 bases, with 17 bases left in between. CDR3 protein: CASSRGPVGSNEKLFF. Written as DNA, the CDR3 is TGCGCCAGCAGCCGTGGACCGGTAGGAAGCAATGAAAAACTGTTTTTT.

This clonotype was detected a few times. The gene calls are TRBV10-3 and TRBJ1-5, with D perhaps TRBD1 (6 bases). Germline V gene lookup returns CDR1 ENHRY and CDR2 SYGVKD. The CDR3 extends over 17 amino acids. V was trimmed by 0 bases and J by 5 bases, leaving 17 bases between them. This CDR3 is CAISESGGFKGYQPQHF. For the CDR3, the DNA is TGTGCCATCAGTGAGTCAGGGGGGTTCAAAGGATATCAGCCCCAGCATTTT.

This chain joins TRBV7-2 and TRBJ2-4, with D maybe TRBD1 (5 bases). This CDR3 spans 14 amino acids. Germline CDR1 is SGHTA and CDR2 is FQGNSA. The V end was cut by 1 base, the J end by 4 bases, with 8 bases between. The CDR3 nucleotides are TGTGCCAGCAGCTTAGGGGGCAGAAAAAACATTCAGTACTTC. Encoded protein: CASSLGGRKNIQYF.

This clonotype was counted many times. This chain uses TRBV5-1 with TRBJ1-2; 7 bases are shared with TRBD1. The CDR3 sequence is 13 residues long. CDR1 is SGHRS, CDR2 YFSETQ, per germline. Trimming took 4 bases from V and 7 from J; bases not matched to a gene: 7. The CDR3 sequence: CASSPRDSAGYTF. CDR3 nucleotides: TGCGCCAGCAGCCCCCGGGACAGTGCTGGCTACACCTTC.

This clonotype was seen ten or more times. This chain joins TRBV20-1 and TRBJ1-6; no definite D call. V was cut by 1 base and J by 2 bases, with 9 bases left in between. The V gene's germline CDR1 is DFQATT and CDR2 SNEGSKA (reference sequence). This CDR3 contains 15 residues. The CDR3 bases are TGCAGTGCTAGAGCGGGTAGCACCTATAATTCACCCCTCCACTTT. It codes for CSARAGSTYNSPLHF.

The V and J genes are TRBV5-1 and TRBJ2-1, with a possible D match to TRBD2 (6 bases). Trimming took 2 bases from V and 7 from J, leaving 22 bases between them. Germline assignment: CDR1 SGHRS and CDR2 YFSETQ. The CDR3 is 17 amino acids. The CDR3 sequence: CASSFALGGGRRNEQFF. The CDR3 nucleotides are TGCGCCAGCAGCTTTGCCCTCGGGGGAGGCCGGCGGAATGAGCAGTTCTTC.

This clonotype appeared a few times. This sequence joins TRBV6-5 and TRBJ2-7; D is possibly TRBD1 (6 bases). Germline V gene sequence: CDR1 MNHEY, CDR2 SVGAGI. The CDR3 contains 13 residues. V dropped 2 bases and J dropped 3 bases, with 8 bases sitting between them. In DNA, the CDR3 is TGTGCCAGCAGTTACAAGGGGGTCTACGAGCAGTACTTC. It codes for CASSYKGVYEQYF.

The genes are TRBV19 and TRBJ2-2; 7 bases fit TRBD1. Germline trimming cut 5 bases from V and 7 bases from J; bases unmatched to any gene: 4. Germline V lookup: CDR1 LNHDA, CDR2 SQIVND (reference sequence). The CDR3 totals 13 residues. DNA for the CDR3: TGTGCCAGTAGTCGACAGGGTCACGGGGAGCTGTTTTTT. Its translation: CASSRQGHGELFF.

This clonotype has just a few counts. CDR3 in amino acids: CASSLREYEQYF. In nucleotides, the CDR3 is TGTGCCAGCAGCCTCAGGGAGTACGAGCAGTACTTC. V and J are TRBV7-8 and TRBJ2-7; D is possibly TRBD1 or TRBD2 (5 bases each). From germline, CDR1 is SGHVS and CDR2 FQNEAQ. V was shortened by 5 bases and J by 4 bases, with 9 bases between the two germline ends. The CDR3 covers 12 residues.